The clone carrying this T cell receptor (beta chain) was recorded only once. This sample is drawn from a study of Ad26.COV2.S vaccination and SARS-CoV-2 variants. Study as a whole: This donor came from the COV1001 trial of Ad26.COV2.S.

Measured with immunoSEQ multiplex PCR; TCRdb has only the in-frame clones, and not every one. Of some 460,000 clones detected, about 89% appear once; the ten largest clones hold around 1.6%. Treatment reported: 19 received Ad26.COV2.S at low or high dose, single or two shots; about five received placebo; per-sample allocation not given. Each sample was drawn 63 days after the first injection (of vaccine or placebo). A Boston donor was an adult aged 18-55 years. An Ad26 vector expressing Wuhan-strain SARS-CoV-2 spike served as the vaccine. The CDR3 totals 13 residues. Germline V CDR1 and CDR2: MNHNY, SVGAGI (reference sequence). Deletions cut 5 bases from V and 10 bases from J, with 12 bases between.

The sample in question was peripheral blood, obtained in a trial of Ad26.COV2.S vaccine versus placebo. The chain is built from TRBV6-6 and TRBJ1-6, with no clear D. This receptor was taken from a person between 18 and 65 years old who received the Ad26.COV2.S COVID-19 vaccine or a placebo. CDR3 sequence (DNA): TGTGCCAGCAGTAACCGGGCCGAGTCACCCCTCCACTTT. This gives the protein CASSNRAESPLHF.